The 20 T cell receptor beta chains listed next were all sequenced from one sample in a study of tumor-infiltrating lymphocytes in primary liver carcinoma. Starting material for RNA and DNA co-extraction consisted of about 17-31 mg of unsorted bulk tissue. Production of TCR beta cDNA used 500 ng total RNA together with a constant-region primer. Three-round nested multiplex PCR performed with slightly modified ARM-PCR produced the TCR beta libraries. PCR rounds one and two used TRBV1-TRBV30 forward primers with a C-beta reverse primer for about 9 cycles each. TCRdb re-analysed the multiplex PCR reads in MiXCR, keeping a single row per CDR3 protein. Here the sample spans 45,000 or so distinct CDR3 sequences, around 75% being singletons. Sequencing used tumor-adjacent normal liver tissue. The source is a woman in her 30s with primary liver carcinoma and hepatitis B virus infection.

This rearrangement joins TRBV4-2 to TRBJ2-2; 10 positions match TRBD2. CDR1 is LGHNA and CDR2 is YNFKEQ in the germline V gene. The trim removed 0 bases at V and 15 bases at J, leaving 19 bases unmatched. The CDR3 sequence is 18 residues long. The CDR3, as DNA: TGTGCCAGCAGCCAAGATTTAGGAGTAGCGGGAGGTCCCGGGGAAGTGTTTTTT. Translating it yields CASSQDLGVAGGPGEVFF.

Comment on this clonotype: The junction differs from germline at one of its ends, possibly a read error. V gene TRBV11-2 combines with J gene TRBJ2-3; the D call may be TRBD1 or TRBD2 (5 bases each). The CDR3 loop spans 14 amino acids. Germline CDR1 and CDR2: SGHAT and FQNNGV. The chain's CDR3 is CASGFRRGTDTRYF. The CDR3 DNA is TGTGCCAGCGGCTTCAGACGGGGCACAGATACGCGGTATTTT.

This chain uses TRBV6-5 with TRBJ1-1; tentative D call: TRBD1 (6 bases). V was trimmed by 0 bases and J by 9 bases, leaving 23 bases between them. Looked up from germline, CDR1 is MNHEY and CDR2 is SVGAGI. This CDR3 has 17 amino acids. The CDR3 DNA reads TGTGCCAGCAGTTACTCAGGGGACAACAGGTGGAACAGTAAAGCTTTCTTT. Its protein is CASSYSGDNRWNSKAFF.

This chain joins TRBV11-2 and TRBJ1-1; 7 nucleotides match TRBD1. Germline V lookup: CDR1 SGHAT, CDR2 FQNNGV. The V gene end was trimmed by 8 bases and the J gene end by 7 bases; junction bases not matched to a gene: 13. The CDR3 loop spans 14 amino acids. DNA for the CDR3: TGTGCCAGCTGCTACCGGGACAGAGTCAATGAAGCTTTCTTT. Translation: CASCYRDRVNEAFF.

This clonotype is medium-sized (0.01 to 0.1%) within its sample. This rearrangement joins TRBV6-6 to TRBJ2-1; no clear D. Trimming took 2 bases from V and 6 from J, leaving 5 bases between them. Germline CDR1 reads MNHNY; CDR2 reads SVGAGI (reference sequence). The CDR3 consists of 12 residues. The CDR3 nucleotides are TGTGCCAGCAGTTACGAAGCCAATGAGCAGTTCTTC. It yields the protein CASSYEANEQFF.

This clonotype was detected ten times or more. V and J are TRBV10-3 and TRBJ2-3; D gene uncertain. The CDR3 contains 14 residues. Trimming removed 0 bases from V and 2 bases from J, with 6 bases in between. CDR1 is ENHRY, CDR2 SYGVKD, per germline. CDR3 residues: CAISESTATDTQYF. In DNA, the CDR3 is TGTGCCATCAGTGAGTCGACCGCCACAGATACGCAGTATTTT.

This chain uses TRBV6-2 or TRBV6-3 with TRBJ2-7, with no clear D. V was pared by 8 bases and J by 3 bases, with 14 bases between. This CDR3 region has 13 residues. CDR1 is MNHEY and CDR2 is SVGEGT in the germline V gene. The CDR3 DNA sequence: TGTGCCAGCGCGATAGTCGACTTCTACGAGCAGTACTTC. This codes for CASAIVDFYEQYF.

This chain joins TRBV13 and TRBJ1-4, with D tentatively TRBD1 (6 bases). From germline, CDR1 is PRHDT and CDR2 FYEKMQ (reference sequence). This CDR3 has 17 residues. Here the CDR3 reads CVCSLGLDSATNEKLFF. CDR3 bases: TGTGTCTGCAGCTTAGGCCTGGACAGCGCAACTAATGAAAAACTGTTTTTT.

On this clonotype itself: The missing conserved phenylalanine or tryptophan at the end of this CDR3 makes a read error likely. This chain links TRBV5-5 with TRBJ2-1, with D unclear. CDR1 SGHKS and CDR2 YYEKEE come from the germline V gene (reference sequence). CDR3 size: 11 residues. The CDR3 loop is CASGLLYEQFS. The CDR3 DNA sequence: TGTGCCAGCGGCTTGTTGTATGAGCAGTTCTCC.

This clonotype turned up a few times. The V and J genes are TRBV5-6 and TRBJ2-6; weak D call: TRBD1 (5 bases). The germline V gene encodes CDR1 SGHDT and CDR2 YYEEEE. This CDR3 spans 17 amino acids. Trimming took 8 bases from V and 0 from J, leaving 18 bases between them. The CDR3 loop reads CASNHDSSFSGANVLTF. CDR3 in DNA: TGTGCCAGTAACCATGACAGCAGCTTCTCTGGGGCCAACGTCCTGACTTTC. Together with reference TRBV5-6 and TRBJ2-6, the CDR3 gives the full variable domain: DAGVTQSPTHLIKTRGQQVTLRCSPKSGHDTVSWYQQALGQGPQFIFQYYEEEERQRGNFPDRFSGHQFPNYSSELNVNALLLGDSALYLCASNHDSSFSGANVLTFGAGSRLTVL.

This clonotype was observed a single time. A much bigger clone sits one base away, suggesting this may be a read error. The chain links TRBV30 to TRBJ1-5; 8 bases fit TRBD1. Germline-derived CDR1 and CDR2 are GTSNPN and SVGIG (reference sequence). The CDR3 loop spans 15 amino acids. V dropped 5 bases and J dropped 4; count of bases not matched to a gene: 10. In nucleotides, the CDR3 is TGTGCCTGGTCGACGGGGCAGGGGGCGAATCAGCCCCAGCATTTT. As protein: CAWSTGQGANQPQHF.

This clonotype appeared many times. The V gene is TRBV4-1, the J gene TRBJ1-5; 7 nucleotides align to TRBD1. The V and J ends lost 0 bases and 8 bases, in that order; junction bases with no gene match: 7. Per germline, CDR1 MGHRA and CDR2 YSYEKL. This CDR3 region has 15 residues. DNA for the CDR3: TGCGCCAGCAGCCAAGATGACAGGGTCAGGGAGCCCCAGCATTTT. Residues: CASSQDDRVREPQHF.

The CDR3 DNA reads as TGCAGTGCCCGACAGGACTACGAGCAGTACTTC. It yields the protein CSARQDYEQYF. The chain employs TRBV20-1 and TRBJ2-7, with D maybe TRBD1 (6 bases). CDR3 size: 11 residues. Germline values: CDR1 DFQATT, CDR2 SNEGSKA (reference sequence). The germline V and J ends were trimmed by 6 bases and 3 bases, with 9 bases remaining between them.

A remark on this clonotype: In this CDR3 the conserved last residue, phenylalanine or tryptophan, is missing, so a read error is likely. The chain recombines TRBV11-3 with TRBJ2-3, with D unclear. CDR3 length: 11 residues. V was trimmed by 6 bases and J by 10 bases, leaving 11 bases between them. Germline CDR1 reads SGHNT; CDR2 reads YENEEA. The DNA for the CDR3 is TGTGCCAGCAGGTTCGCAGGTGCGCAGTATTCT. It yields the protein CASRFAGAQYS.

This clonotype was seen a single time. The chain links TRBV4-2 to TRBJ2-7, with D perhaps TRBD1 (7 bases). Trimming cost V 3 bases and J 10 bases, with 31 bases left between them. CDR1 and CDR2 from the germline V gene are LGHNA and YNFKEQ. There are 18 residues in the CDR3. The CDR3, as DNA: TGTGCCAGCAGCCAGGAACACCTAGGTCAGGGGGGACCGCGCGATCAGTACTTC. Its protein product is CASSQEHLGQGGPRDQYF.

The V and J genes are TRBV12-3 or TRBV12-4 and TRBJ1-1; D is perhaps TRBD1 (5 bases). Deletions cut 1 base from V and 1 base from J, with 16 bases between. CDR3 size: 17 residues. CDR3 region: CASSLGQGRLGNTEAFF. CDR3 nucleotide sequence: TGTGCCAGCAGTTTAGGGCAGGGTCGATTGGGGAACACTGAAGCTTTCTTT.

On this clonotype: A read error may produce the germline difference seen at one junction end. This chain links TRBV13 with TRBJ2-1; 9 bases fit TRBD1. Germline assignment: CDR1 PRHDT and CDR2 FYEKMQ (reference sequence). The CDR3 runs to 15 residues. The CDR3 nucleotides read TGTACCAGCAGCTTAGGGGGACAGGGTTACAAAGAGCAGTTCTTC. This gives the protein CTSSLGGQGYKEQFF. Combining the CDR3 with reference TRBV13 and TRBJ2-1 gives the whole variable domain AAGVIQSPRHLIKEKRETATLKCYPIPRHDTVYWYQQGPGQDPQFLISFYEKMQSDKGSIPDRFSAQQFSDYHSELNMSSLELGDSALYFCTSSLGGQGYKEQFFGPGTRLTVL.

Remarks on this clonotype: One junction end disagrees with the germline gene, perhaps due to a read error. The V gene is TRBV30, the J gene TRBJ2-1; tentative D call: TRBD2 (6 bases). Per germline, CDR1 GTSNPN and CDR2 SVGIG (reference sequence). The CDR3 runs 14 residues. This CDR3 is CDWSKGLSHNEQFF. The CDR3 region has the DNA TGTGACTGGAGTAAGGGACTTTCTCACAATGAGCAGTTCTTC.

Of note for this clonotype: An end of the junction does not agree with germline; a read error may underlie this. The DNA for the CDR3 is TGTGCCAGCAGTTACTCAGGCGGCCATCGGGCCCAGTGTTTC. Its translation: CASSYSGGHRAQCF. The chain employs TRBV6-5 and TRBJ2-5; D remains unclear. There are 14 residues in the CDR3. Looked up from germline, CDR1 is MNHEY and CDR2 is SVGAGI.

On this clonotype itself: One end of the junction varies from germline; a read error may be responsible. This chain connects TRBV11-2 to TRBJ1-1, with TRBD1 matching 7 bases. CDR3 length: 11 amino acids. The germline V gene has CDR1 SGHAT and CDR2 FQNNGV. CDR3 sequence: CASSSGTEALF. CDR3 coding DNA: TGTGCCAGCAGCTCCGGGACAGAAGCCCTCTTT.